This TCR beta chain stems from a study of blood T cell repertoires in COVID-19. On the study more broadly: Acute and convalescent COVID-19 samples came from the United States, Italy and Spain. T cells, B-cell-depleted T cells, or PBMCs provided the cDNA or gDNA that served as material.

Deletions cut 2 bases from V and 2 bases from J, with 10 bases between. CDR1 is MNHEY, CDR2 SVGAGI, per germline. CDR3 length: 15 amino acids. In the original workflow: Reference gene primer amplification in the assay estimated nucleated cell counts. The assay was immunoSEQ multiplex PCR, and TCRdb's table has in-frame clones only and misses some. V and J calls and clone size are given by that table; D and trimming were obtained from the DNA. This sample has some 240,000 clones, with approximately 88% found just once. Each participant's cohort was designated according to participant-reported clinical history.

The sequenced sample was PBMCs or T cells enriched from blood (not recorded which). The chain employs TRBV6-5 and TRBJ1-5, with a tentative D call TRBD1 (5 bases). The TCR originated in a woman aged 40 to 55 who had been exposed to COVID-19. The CDR3 loop is CASSYGGGGNQPQHF. CDR3 nucleotides: TGTGCCAGCAGTTACGGGGGAGGAGGCAATCAGCCCCAGCATTTT.